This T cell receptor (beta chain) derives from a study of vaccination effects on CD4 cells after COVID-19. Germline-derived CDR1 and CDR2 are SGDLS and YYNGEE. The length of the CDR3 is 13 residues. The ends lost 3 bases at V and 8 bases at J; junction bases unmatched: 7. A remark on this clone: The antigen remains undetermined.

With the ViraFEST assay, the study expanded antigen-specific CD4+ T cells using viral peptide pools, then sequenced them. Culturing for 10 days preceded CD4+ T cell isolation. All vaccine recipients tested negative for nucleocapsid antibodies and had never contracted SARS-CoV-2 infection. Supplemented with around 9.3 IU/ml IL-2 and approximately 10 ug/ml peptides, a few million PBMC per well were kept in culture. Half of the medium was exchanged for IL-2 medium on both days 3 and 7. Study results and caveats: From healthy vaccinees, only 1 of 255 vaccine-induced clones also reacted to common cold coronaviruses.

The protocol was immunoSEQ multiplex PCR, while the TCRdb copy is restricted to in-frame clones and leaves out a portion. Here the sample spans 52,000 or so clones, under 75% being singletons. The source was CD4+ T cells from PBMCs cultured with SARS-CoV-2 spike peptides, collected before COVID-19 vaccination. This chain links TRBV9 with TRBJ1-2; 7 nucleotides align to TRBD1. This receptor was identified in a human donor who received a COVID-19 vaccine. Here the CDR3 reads CASSEGDRSGYTF. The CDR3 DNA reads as TGTGCCAGCAGCGAGGGGGACAGATCGGGCTACACCTTC.